This T cell receptor beta chain originates from a study of T cell responses to AZD1222 COVID-19 vaccine. Repertoires were generated with immunoSEQ multiplex PCR, while TCRdb's copy carries only in-frame clones and drops some. Counted here are roughly 120,000 clones, just under 90% occurring once; the ten biggest clones make up around 4.5%. Whole-study findings and limits: Only 6 or 7 people who got AZD1222 tested seropositive at baseline. Donors skewed white British and female; clonal diversity was possibly underestimated.

This clone was seen more than once but under ten times. Its target is unknown. The V segment lost 5 bases and the J segment 2 bases; nucleotides outside the gene matches: 11. The CDR3 is 16 residues long. Per the germline V gene, CDR1 is MNHEY and CDR2 is SMNVEV (reference sequence). Sequenced material: peripheral blood, taken on day 0 of AZD1222 vaccination. V is TRBV27 and J is TRBJ2-5, with 7 bases lining up with TRBD1. The TCR originated in an adult in good health. The CDR3 sequence: CASSPEPTGNQETQYF. CDR3 sequence (DNA): TGTGCCAGCAGTCCCGAACCGACAGGGAATCAAGAGACCCAGTACTTC.